The clone carrying this TCR beta chain came up a few times. The record originates from a study of blood T cell repertoires in COVID-19. Study-wide context: Collection of acute and convalescent COVID-19 samples took place in the United States, Italy and Spain. In each case, the material was cDNA or gDNA derived from T cells, B-cell-depleted T cells, or PBMCs.

In the original analysis: It was from reference gene primer amplification that nucleated cell counts were estimated. Data came from immunoSEQ multiplex PCR; TCRdb stores just in-frame clones and leaves some out. The V and J calls and clone size are taken from that table; D and trimming were inferred from the DNA. This sample has about 210,000 clones; over 75% occur once, and the top ten carry around 2.5%. The V end lost 2 bases, the J end lost 7 bases, and 15 bases lay between the germline ends. The CDR3 covers 15 residues. CDR1 and CDR2 (germline): MNHEY, SMNVEV (reference sequence). The specimen sequenced was peripheral blood. The clonotype comes from a woman between 65 and 79 years old with COVID-19, enrolled during active disease. This chain joins TRBV27 and TRBJ1-5; D might be TRBD1 (5 bases). CDR3 amino acids: CASSLRAQANQPQHF. As DNA, the CDR3 is TGTGCCAGCAGTTTAAGAGCACAGGCGAACCAGCCCCAGCATTTT.